This T cell receptor (beta chain) comes out of a study of T cell responses to AZD1222 COVID-19 vaccine. Sequenced by immunoSEQ multiplex PCR; TCRdb stores in-frame clones only, minus some. Among about 110,000 clones listed, about 87% were seen once. The CDR3 has 15 residues. V shed 7 bases and J shed 0 bases, with 16 bases lying between them. The germline V gene has CDR1 SQVTM and CDR2 ANQGSEA. This receptor was identified in an adult who received the AZD1222 COVID-19 vaccine. Here the sequenced sample was peripheral blood, taken 28 days after the second AZD1222 dose. The V gene is TRBV29-1, the J gene TRBJ2-1; the D gene is possibly TRBD1 (6 bases). CDR3 bases: TGCAGCGCCCAAGGACAGCTGAGCTCCTACAATGAGCAGTTCTTC. Protein: CSAQGQLSSYNEQFF.